These T cell receptor beta chains were read from a single sample in a study of T cell repertoires in cytomegalovirus infection. MiXCR, run by TCRdb on the reads, gives a single entry per CDR3 protein. Of tens of thousands of distinct CDR3 sequences in the sample, over 15% were seen once. Their recognized antigens are unknown. The material was CD8+ T cells from cultured PBMCs, obtained from culture after CMV antigen stimulation. These TCRs come from a human donor in good health (CMV status not recorded). Some clones in this sample may be carry-over from other donors' samples. Each CDR3 is given without its conserved first and last residue. A D gene is named only where the DNA matches it firmly.

TRBV7-2,-,ASSPWTGAFSYEQY
TRBV15,-,ATSRDRGDVYGYT
TRBV7-9,TRBD2,ASSLGGGVTYEQY
TRBV7-2,TRBD2,ASSLRRGTSGRQETQY
TRBV12-3/TRBV12-4,-,ATRTPRTF
TRBV27,TRBD1,ASSLSTGRGRTEQF
TRBV7-8,TRBD1,ASSSINRDRLPGGGYT
TRBV7-9,-,ASSRGHEQY
TRBV7-9,TRBD2,ASSWKGSSGGNTGELF
TRBV29-1,TRBD1,SVEWTGFDGELF
TRBV12-3/TRBV12-4,-,ASSLGLEETQY
TRBV7-8,-,ASSWAAHRVTDTQY
TRBV19,-,ATRRSGSAAEQY
TRBV7-3,-,ASSPGVGFSTDTQY
TRBV9,-,ASTETGGHNIRF
TRBV7-6,-,ASSFTDYNEQF
TRBV7-6,-,ASSPTRSRSLGEQF
TRBV12-3/TRBV12-4,-,ASREGLTEAF
TRBV7-9,-,ASSLSTVNTEAF
TRBV6-1,TRBD1,ASRGTGYEQY
TRBV28,TRBD2,AVSFGLAGGSSYNEQF
TRBV7-2,-,ASSPSPNPYGYT
TRBV18,-,ASSPMDGKGYGYT
TRBV11-2,-,ASSLGPAGHEQF
TRBV28,-,ASSIIFSNTGELF
TRBV7-2,TRBD1,ASSLEVTGGSGGYT
TRBV28,-,ASSDPGEGNTEAF
TRBV11-1,TRBD2,ASSSFSGRGRDTQY
TRBV25-1,TRBD1,ASSDRRDRAGYT
TRBV20-1,TRBD2,SARPPTSGLYEQY
TRBV7-2,TRBD1,ASSPTGAFNYEQY
TRBV20-1,-,SARVKGAYEQY
TRBV5-5,-,ASHLQGYTEAF
TRBV7-2,-,ASSLPSGEKLF
TRBV19,-,ASSQGPSSYNEQF
TRBV11-2,-,ASSAGYEQF
TRBV7-2,-,ASSFGSRIRGNYGYT
TRBV6-6,-,ASRYDWSPEQY
TRBV15,-,VTSSRRGGAGYGYT
TRBV7-8,TRBD1,ASTPTGEEIGLAPGSEGDGYT